This T cell receptor (beta chain) was captured in a study of cytomegalovirus exposure and HLA in healthy donors. Study-wide results and caveats: Per a later analysis, about 17,000 TCR beta sequences showed association with HLA alleles at 0.05 false discovery rate. A later analysis reportedly found fewer N-insertions in an Asian-associated ancestry cluster than the roughly 680-donor mean. 87-base-pair reads could not separate some V segments, including TRBV6-2 and TRBV6-3. Researchers catalogued around 150 TCR beta chains as cytomegalovirus-associated.

The germline gives CDR1 MNHNY, CDR2 SVGAGI (reference sequence). This CDR3 has 12 residues. V lost 6 bases to trimming and J lost 0 bases, with 4 bases between them. The sample holds one count of this clone. Antigen unknown. The PCR had 60 Vbeta and 13 Jbeta primers. Generated by immunoSEQ multiplex PCR, the TCRdb table keeps only in-frame clones and is missing some. The sample gives 150,000 to 180,000 clones, roughly 77% of which show up once; approximately 8% is in the top ten. The receptor was derived from a man aged 25-45 years in good health and CMV-seropositive. The sequencing input was PBMCs. This chain joins TRBV6-6 and TRBJ2-3; no firm D call. CDR3 protein: CASSPSTDTQYF. The CDR3 DNA sequence: TGTGCCAGCAGCCCGAGCACAGATACGCAGTATTTT.